A single sample is the source of the 7 T cell receptor beta chains below, sequenced in a study of blood T cell repertoires in COVID-19. Sequencing was performed with immunoSEQ multiplex PCR; in TCRdb, only in-frame clones are kept and a portion is missing. The data show fewer than 150,000 clones, just under 90% seen once. Source material: peripheral blood. The receptors here all came from a middle-aged woman with acute or convalescent COVID-19.

This clone was recorded a few times. J is TRBJ1-1 and V is TRBV11-1, with 8 bases lining up with TRBD1. Germline V gene lookup returns CDR1 SGHAT and CDR2 FQDESV (reference sequence). With 5 bases clipped from V and 6 bases from J, the junction kept 14 bases outside the gene matches. This CDR3 is 16 amino acids long. CDR3 in amino acids: CASSLPVGQGHPEAFF. The CDR3 DNA reads TGTGCCAGCAGCCTCCCGGTTGGACAGGGCCACCCTGAAGCTTTCTTT.

This sequence joins TRBV28 and TRBJ2-7; the match to TRBD1 covers 9 bases. Unmatched junction bases numbered 10, after V lost 5 bases and J lost 5 bases. Germline V gene lookup returns CDR1 MDHEN and CDR2 SYDVKM. The CDR3 has 15 amino acids. The CDR3 reads CASSAPHGTGNEQYF. In DNA, the CDR3 is TGTGCCAGCAGTGCGCCCCACGGGACAGGGAACGAGCAGTACTTC.

This clone was seen only once. V and J are TRBV27 and TRBJ2-2, with 8 bases fitting TRBD1. This CDR3 has 15 residues. Germline values: CDR1 MNHEY, CDR2 SMNVEV (reference sequence). The V gene end was trimmed by 5 bases and the J gene end by 1 base; junction bases not matched to a gene: 3. The CDR3 coding sequence is TGTGCCAGCAGTGGACAGGGCCGGAACACCGGGGAGCTGTTTTTT. As protein: CASSGQGRNTGELFF.

CDR3 region: CASSPHYEQYF. CDR3 nucleotides: TGTGCCAGCAGCCCCCACTACGAGCAGTACTTC. V usage is TRBV7-2 and J usage is TRBJ2-7; D not certain. Between the trimmed V and J ends, which lost 5 bases and 3 bases, there was a span of 5 bases. Germline values: CDR1 SGHTA, CDR2 FQGNSA. This CDR3 is built from 11 residues.

The chain couples TRBV5-1 to TRBJ2-1; the match to TRBD2 covers 7 bases. CDR3 length equals 14 residues. Germline V gene lookup returns CDR1 SGHRS and CDR2 YFSETQ. The trim removed 7 bases at V and 6 bases at J, leaving 10 bases unmatched. CDR3 DNA: TGCGCCAGCTGCCGGACTAGTACCTCCAATGAGCAGTTCTTC. It encodes CASCRTSTSNEQFF.

The rearrangement joins TRBV2 to TRBJ1-1; TRBD1 matches at 8 bases. CDR3 length equals 15 residues. CDR1 is SNHLY and CDR2 is FYNNEI in the germline V gene. With 6 bases clipped from V and 1 base from J, the junction kept 7 bases outside the gene matches. CDR3 nucleotides: TGTGCCAGCAGGGCAAGACAGGGGAGGAACACTGAAGCTTTCTTT. This gives the protein CASRARQGRNTEAFF.

The chain employs TRBV19 and TRBJ1-1; 8 nucleotides match TRBD1. The CDR3 runs to 14 residues. Germline values: CDR1 LNHDA, CDR2 SQIVND (reference sequence). V was clipped by 6 bases and J by 0 bases; unmatched bases: 3. This chain's CDR3 is CASRGQGLNTEAFF. In DNA form, the CDR3 reads TGTGCCAGTAGAGGACAGGGTTTGAACACTGAAGCTTTCTTT.